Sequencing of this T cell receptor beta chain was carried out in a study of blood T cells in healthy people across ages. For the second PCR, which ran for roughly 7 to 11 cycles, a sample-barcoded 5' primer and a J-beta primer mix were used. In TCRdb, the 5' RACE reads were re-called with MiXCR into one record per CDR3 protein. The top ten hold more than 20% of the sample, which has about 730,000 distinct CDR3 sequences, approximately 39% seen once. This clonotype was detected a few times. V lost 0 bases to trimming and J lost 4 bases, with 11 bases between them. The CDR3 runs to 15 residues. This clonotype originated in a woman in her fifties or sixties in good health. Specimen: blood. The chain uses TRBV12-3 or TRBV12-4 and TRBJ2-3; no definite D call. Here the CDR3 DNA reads TGTGCCAGCAGTTTAGCTGCCGCGGTCCCAGATACGCAGTATTTT. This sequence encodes CASSLAAAVPDTQYF.